These 17 T cell receptor beta chains came from one sample sequenced in a study of technical replicates of blood from a few donors. Here immunoSEQ multiplex PCR was the method, and the copy in TCRdb shows in-frame clones only, minus some. The sample shows just under 100,000 clones, about 95% of them seen only once. Sequenced sample: T cells isolated from PBMCs. Receptors originate from a human donor in good health.

This clone was detected only a few times. The J gene is TRBJ1-1, the V gene TRBV30, with D hard to call. The V end lost 1 base, the J end lost 8 bases, and 11 bases lay between the germline ends. The germline V gene encodes CDR1 GTSNPN and CDR2 SVGIG (reference sequence). The CDR3 sequence is 12 residues long. Written as DNA, the CDR3 is TGTGCCTGGAGTGATGGCAGTTCGGAAGCTTTCTTT. Encoded protein: CAWSDGSSEAFF.

This chain joins TRBV4-1 and TRBJ2-1; 10 positions agree with TRBD2. Looked up from germline, CDR1 is MGHRA and CDR2 is YSYEKL. CDR3 length: 16 amino acids. The trim removed 0 bases at V and 8 bases at J, leaving 7 bases unmatched. DNA of the CDR3: TGCGCCAGCAGCCAAGATGGCCTAGCGGGAGACTATGAGCAGTTCTTC. This gives the protein CASSQDGLAGDYEQFF.

The chain is built from TRBV10-1 and TRBJ2-7, with TRBD2 as a possible D gene (5 bases). The CDR3 is 14 amino acids. V was cut by 3 bases and J by 2 bases, with 11 bases left in between. In germline, CDR1 is WNHNN, CDR2 SYGVQD (reference sequence). The CDR3 coding sequence is TGCGCCAGCAGTGATATCGACGGGACCTACGAGCAGTACTTC. Its translation: CASSDIDGTYEQYF.

V and J are TRBV4-1 and TRBJ2-6; 11 positions match TRBD1. CDR1 and CDR2 from the germline V gene are MGHRA and YSYEKL. The CDR3 runs 18 residues. The V segment lost 4 bases and the J segment 1 base; nucleotides outside the gene matches: 6. Here the CDR3 reads CASSPRDRGGSGANVLTF. The CDR3 DNA sequence: TGCGCCAGCAGCCCCCGGGACAGGGGGGGGTCTGGGGCCAACGTCCTGACTTTC.

This clone has only one observation. The chain has TRBV6-6 and TRBJ2-5, with 9 bases identical to TRBD2. V lost 5 bases to trimming and J lost 5 bases; unmatched junction nucleotides: 3. CDR1 and CDR2 (germline): MNHNY, SVGAGI (reference sequence). The CDR3 is made up of 13 amino acids. CDR3 DNA sequence: TGTGCCAGCAGTATAACTAGCGGGGAGACCCAGTACTTC. Amino acids: CASSITSGETQYF.

V is TRBV18 and J is TRBJ2-1; 14 bases fit TRBD2. J was trimmed by 7 bases and V by 3 bases; bases with no gene match: 8. The CDR3 length is 17 residues. The germline V gene has CDR1 KGHSH and CDR2 LQKENI. The CDR3 spells CASSPTGGTSGRNEQFF. In DNA form, the CDR3 reads TGTGCCAGCTCACCTACCGGCGGGACTAGCGGGAGAAATGAGCAGTTCTTC.

The chain recombines TRBV27 with TRBJ2-1, with TRBD1 matching 7 bases. Per germline, CDR1 MNHEY and CDR2 SMNVEV (reference sequence). The CDR3 length is 16 residues. V shed 4 bases, J shed 1 base, and the junction held 7 bases outside the gene matches. The CDR3 reads CASSSFLGQSYNEQFF. As DNA, the CDR3 is TGTGCCAGCAGTTCATTTTTGGGACAGTCCTACAATGAGCAGTTCTTC.

This clone was seen just once. The genes are TRBV7-8 and TRBJ1-2; 7 positions agree with TRBD1. In germline, CDR1 is SGHVS, CDR2 FQNEAQ. V lost 3 bases to trimming and J lost 3 bases; unmatched junction nucleotides: 7. The CDR3 loop spans 15 amino acids. Written as DNA, the CDR3 is TGTGCCAGCAGCTTGCGAAAAACAGGGGACTATGGCTACACCTTC. It is translated as CASSLRKTGDYGYTF.

The chain is built from TRBV10-3 and TRBJ1-5, with 7 bases lining up with TRBD1. With V trimmed by 2 bases and J by 4 bases, 2 bases remained unmatched. The CDR3 length is 14 residues. Per germline, CDR1 ENHRY and CDR2 SYGVKD. The DNA of the CDR3 is TGTGCCATCAGTGAGGGCAGGGGGAATCAGCCCCAGCATTTT. It yields the protein CAISEGRGNQPQHF.

The CDR3 DNA reads as TGTGCCAGCAGTGCCAGGGACATTGCGAACACCGGGGAGCTGTTTTTT. Translation: CASSARDIANTGELFF. The V call is TRBV2, the J call TRBJ2-2; weak D call: TRBD1 (6 bases). The length of the CDR3 is 16 residues. Per the germline V gene, CDR1 is SNHLY and CDR2 is FYNNEI. V gave up 4 bases and J gave up 0 bases, with 12 bases separating them.

The V and J genes are TRBV28 and TRBJ1-1; D possibly corresponds to TRBD1 (6 bases). This CDR3 has 13 residues. Germline CDR1 MDHEN, CDR2 SYDVKM. Trimming shortened V by 2 bases and J by 8 bases, and 12 bases separated the two germline ends. The CDR3 DNA follows: TGTGCCAGCAGTTTAAGTGCGCAGGGGGAAGCTTTCTTT. Its translation is CASSLSAQGEAFF. The variable domain in full, with the rest retrieved from reference TRBV28 and TRBJ1-1, is DVKVTQSSRYLVKRTGEKVFLECVQDMDHENMFWYRQDPGLGLRLIYFSYDVKMKEKGDIPEGYSVSREKKERFSLILESASTNQTSMYLCASSLSAQGEAFFGQGTRLTVV.

The chain has TRBV1 and TRBJ1-4; the D call in the table, TRBD1, was not verified against the DNA. TRBV1 is a pseudogene. The CDR3 has 15 amino acids. Here the CDR3 DNA reads TGCACCAGCAGCCAAGGCCGACAGCCTAATGAAAAACTGTTTTTT. Translating gives CTSSQGRQPNEKLFF.

V is TRBV6-5 and J is TRBJ1-6; D is perhaps TRBD1 (5 bases). Germline V gene lookup returns CDR1 MNHEY and CDR2 SVGAGI. Trimming stripped 7 bases from V and 6 bases from J, with 10 bases between. CDR3 length equals 13 residues. Here the CDR3 reads CASNQGSNSPLHF. CDR3 coding DNA: TGTGCCAGCAACCAGGGCTCTAATTCACCCCTCCACTTT.

The J gene is TRBJ2-5, the V gene TRBV15, with D maybe TRBD2 (7 bases). This CDR3 is 13 amino acids long. The V and J ends lost 9 bases and 3 bases respectively, with 14 bases between them. CDR1 and CDR2 from the germline V gene are LNHNV and YYDKDF (reference sequence). The CDR3 DNA sequence: TGTGCCACAGGAAGGGGGGGGAAAGAGACCCAGTACTTC. This encodes CATGRGGKETQYF.

The chain joins TRBV19 to TRBJ1-2, with 10 bases fitting TRBD1. V lost 5 bases to trimming and J lost 4 bases; unmatched junction nucleotides: 10. Looked up from germline, CDR1 is LNHDA and CDR2 is SQIVND (reference sequence). The CDR3 loop spans 16 amino acids. CDR3 amino acids: CASSPTGTGVIYGYTF. The CDR3, as DNA: TGTGCCAGTAGTCCTACCGGGACAGGGGTGATCTATGGCTACACCTTC.

The V call is TRBV4-1, the J call TRBJ2-7, with 8 positions matching TRBD1. CDR1 is MGHRA and CDR2 is YSYEKL in the germline V gene. The V and J ends lost 4 bases and 4 bases, in that order; junction bases with no gene match: 9. CDR3 length equals 15 residues. CDR3 sequence: CASSPPDRGRYEQYF. CDR3 bases: TGCGCCAGCAGCCCCCCAGACAGGGGACGTTACGAGCAGTACTTC.

The chain uses TRBV19 and TRBJ2-5; TRBD2 matches at 8 bases. CDR1 is LNHDA and CDR2 is SQIVND in the germline V gene (reference sequence). This CDR3 is 14 amino acids long. With V trimmed by 11 bases and J by 5 bases, 13 bases remained unmatched. DNA of the CDR3: TGTGCCGCTGGTGTCGGGGGGGCTCGGGAGACCCAGTACTTC. Protein product: CAAGVGGARETQYF.